Here is one TCR beta chain with its context. The antigen is unknown. These data are taken from a study of T cell responses to AZD1222 COVID-19 vaccine. Study results and caveats: Among AZD1222 vaccinees, only 6 or 7 were seropositive at baseline.

The data were produced by immunoSEQ multiplex PCR, yet TCRdb's version contains in-frame clones alone and is incomplete. The repertoire holds some 200,000 clones, more than 80% seen once, with 3.6% in the top ten. Per germline, CDR1 SNHLY and CDR2 FYNNEI. The germline V and J ends were trimmed by 9 bases and 5 bases, with 20 bases remaining between them. The CDR3 contains 15 residues. This chain connects TRBV2 to TRBJ1-3; TRBD1 is a possible D gene (6 bases). The specimen comprised peripheral blood, sampled 28 days after the second dose of the MenACWY control vaccine. The TCR comes from an adult who received the MenACWY meningococcal vaccine as a control. Written as DNA, the CDR3 is TGTGCCAGAAGGGTGACACAGGGTGCTAGAAACACCATATATTTT. Translated, it gives CARRVTQGARNTIYF.